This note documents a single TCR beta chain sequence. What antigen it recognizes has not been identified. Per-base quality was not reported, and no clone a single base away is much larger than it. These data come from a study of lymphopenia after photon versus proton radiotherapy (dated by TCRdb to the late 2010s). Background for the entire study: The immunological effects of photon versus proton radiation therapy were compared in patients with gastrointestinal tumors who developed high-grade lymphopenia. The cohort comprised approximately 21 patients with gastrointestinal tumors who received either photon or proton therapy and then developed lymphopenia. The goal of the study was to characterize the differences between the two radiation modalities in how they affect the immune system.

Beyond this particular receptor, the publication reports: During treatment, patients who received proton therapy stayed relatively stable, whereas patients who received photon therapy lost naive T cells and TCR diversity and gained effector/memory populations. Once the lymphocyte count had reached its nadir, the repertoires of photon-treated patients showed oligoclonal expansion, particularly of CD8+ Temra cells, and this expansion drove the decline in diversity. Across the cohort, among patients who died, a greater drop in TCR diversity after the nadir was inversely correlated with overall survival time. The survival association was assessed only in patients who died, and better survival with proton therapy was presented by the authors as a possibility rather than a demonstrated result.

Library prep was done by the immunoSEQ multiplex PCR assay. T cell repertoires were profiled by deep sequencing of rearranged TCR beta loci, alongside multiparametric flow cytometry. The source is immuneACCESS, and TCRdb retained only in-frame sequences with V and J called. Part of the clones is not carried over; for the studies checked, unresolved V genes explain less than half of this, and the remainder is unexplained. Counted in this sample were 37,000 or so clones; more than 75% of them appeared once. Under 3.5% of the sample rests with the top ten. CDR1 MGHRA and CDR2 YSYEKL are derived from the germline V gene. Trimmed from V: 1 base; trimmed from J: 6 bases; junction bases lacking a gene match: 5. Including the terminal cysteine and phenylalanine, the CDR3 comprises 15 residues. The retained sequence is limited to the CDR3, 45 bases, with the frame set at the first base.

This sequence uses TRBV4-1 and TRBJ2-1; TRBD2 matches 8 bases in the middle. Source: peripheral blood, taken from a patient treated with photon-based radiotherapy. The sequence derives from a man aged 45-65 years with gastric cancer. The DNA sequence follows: TGCGCCAGCAGCCAAGGATTAGCGGGACTCAATGAGCAGTTCTTC. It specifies CASSQGLAGLNEQFF.